This entry concerns a single TCR beta chain. This CDR3 is built from 12 residues. Trimming stripped 4 bases from V and 4 bases from J, with 10 bases between. Looked up from germline, CDR1 is GTSNPN and CDR2 is SVGIG (reference sequence). Enrollment of patients from Seattle took place during active infection, with longitudinal follow-up. The data are from a study of blood T cell repertoires in COVID-19. In the study overall: Sample material is recorded as cDNA or gDNA derived from T cells, B-cell-depleted T cells, or PBMCs.

The assay was immunoSEQ multiplex PCR, and TCRdb's table has in-frame clones only and misses some. There are fewer than 450,000 clones in the sample; approximately 90% occur only once, and about 12% lies in the top ten. The sequencing input was peripheral blood. The receptor was derived from a woman in her 50s with COVID-19, enrolled during active disease. The chain has TRBV30 and TRBJ2-5; TRBD2 might be the D (5 bases). In nucleotides, the CDR3 is TGTGCCTGGAAGCGGATTTCAGAGACCCAGTACTTC. Its translation: CAWKRISETQYF. Full variable domain (missing parts from reference TRBV30 and TRBJ2-5): SQTIHQWPATLVQPVGSPLSLECTVEGTSNPNLYWYRQAAGRGLQLLFYSVGIGQISSEVPQNLSASRPQDRQFILSSKKLLLSDSGFYLCAWKRISETQYFGPGTRLLVL.